The source of this T cell receptor beta chain is a study of shared clonotypes between healthy human individuals. CD8 memory cells included CD45RO+ cells plus CCR7-negative CD45RA+ TemRA cells. The CDR3 has 14 amino acids. Germline-derived CDR1 and CDR2 are SEHNR and FQNEAQ (reference sequence). Trimming left V 2 bases short and J 0 bases short, with 7 bases between. A roughly 200 ng quantity of DNA, 25,000 to 35,000 T cell genomes, went into the sorted-subset replicate PCRs. The method was immunoSEQ multiplex PCR; TCRdb's version includes in-frame clones alone and lacks a portion of them. The sample records a few hundred thousand clones, just over 95% being singletons.

The receptor was derived from a man aged 25-45 years in good health. The chain recombines TRBV7-9 with TRBJ1-1; possible D gene TRBD1, 6 bases. The sample taken for sequencing was memory CD8+ T cells sorted from blood. The subset here: CD45RO+ cells pooled with CCR7-negative TemRA cells. The CDR3 DNA reads TGTGCCAGCAGCTTACAGGGGATGAACACTGAAGCTTTCTTT. It encodes CASSLQGMNTEAFF.